Each of the 14 T cell receptor beta chains below was sequenced from the same sample in a study of beta chain features in type 1 diabetes. Of the isolated RNA, all was reverse transcribed, and so the sequenced material was expressed TCRB transcripts. Method: immunoSEQ multiplex PCR; TCRdb's copy keeps in-frame clones and lacks some. The sample consists of some 660,000 clones, roughly an eighth of them appearing once. Study-wide findings and caveats: Researchers report that Type 1 diabetes patients had moderately but significantly shorter TCRB CDR3s across all four CD4+ subsets.

Antigens of these TCRs are unknown. The specimen sequenced was naive CD4+ T cells from blood. All receptors come from a man aged 18 to 35 with type 1 diabetes.

This chain links TRBV7-9 with TRBJ2-7; 8 bases are shared with TRBD1. Trimming removed 1 base from V and 6 bases from J; junction bases left unmatched: 11. Germline lookup yields CDR1 SEHNR and CDR2 FQNEAQ (reference sequence). This CDR3 has 16 residues. CDR3 loop: CASSLELGQGGGEQYF. The CDR3 coding sequence is TGTGCCAGCAGCTTAGAGCTAGGACAGGGAGGAGGCGAGCAGTACTTC.

A few counts support this clone. The V gene is TRBV5-1, the J gene TRBJ2-5; either TRBD1 or TRBD2 may supply D (5 bases each). CDR3 length: 15 residues. The germline gives CDR1 SGHRS, CDR2 YFSETQ. Trimming shortened V by 3 bases and J by 5 bases, and 17 bases separated the two germline ends. As DNA, the CDR3 is TGCGCCAGCAGCTCAACGGGACGGAGACAGGAGACCCAGTACTTC. Translating gives CASSSTGRRQETQYF.

This clone was seen a handful of times. The chain is built from TRBV6-5 and TRBJ2-2, with 9 nucleotides matching TRBD1. The CDR3 consists of 15 residues. Germline loops: CDR1 MNHEY, CDR2 SVGAGI. The junction had 1 base not matched to a gene; V was cut back by 5 bases and J by 0 bases. CDR3 in DNA: TGTGCCAGCAGTCGACAGGGGGCGAACACCGGGGAGCTGTTTTTT. This gives the protein CASSRQGANTGELFF.

This clone appeared a few times. V usage is TRBV6-5 and J usage is TRBJ2-4; 8 bases match TRBD1. Trimming cost V 8 bases and J 0 bases; bases outside gene matches: 3. The CDR3 covers 14 residues. CDR1 is MNHEY, CDR2 SVGAGI, per germline. CDR3 nucleotide sequence: TGTGCCAGCGGACAGGGCCTAGCCAAAAACATTCAGTACTTC. Translated, it gives CASGQGLAKNIQYF.

This clone has more than one count but fewer than ten. V gene TRBV6-5 combines with J gene TRBJ2-3, with D uncertain. CDR3 length: 13 amino acids. CDR1 and CDR2 (germline): MNHEY, SVGAGI. V shed 2 bases and J shed 2 bases, with 5 bases lying between them. DNA for the CDR3: TGTGCCAGCAGTTACCACGACACAGATACGCAGTATTTT. It specifies CASSYHDTDTQYF.

This clone was detected a few times. The chain recombines TRBV5-1 with TRBJ2-7; D uncertain. V was pared by 1 base and J by 3 bases, with 11 bases between. CDR1 and CDR2 from the germline V gene are SGHRS and YFSETQ. This CDR3 has 14 residues. CDR3 in amino acids: CASSLSTPDYEQYF. CDR3 bases: TGCGCCAGCAGCTTGAGCACACCCGACTACGAGCAGTACTTC.

This clone was counted between two and nine times. This chain links TRBV7-9 with TRBJ2-5, with 13 bases identical to TRBD2. The V and J ends lost 5 bases and 5 bases, in that order; junction bases with no gene match: 8. The germline V gene has CDR1 SEHNR and CDR2 FQNEAQ (reference sequence). This CDR3 has 16 residues. This CDR3 reads CASSAGLAGAGETQYF. CDR3 bases: TGTGCCAGCAGCGCCGGACTAGCGGGGGCCGGGGAGACCCAGTACTTC.

V gene TRBV6-6 combines with J gene TRBJ1-1, with 7 bases aligning to TRBD1. The germline V gene has CDR1 MNHNY and CDR2 SVGAGI (reference sequence). Losses at the gene ends were 7 bases for V and 7 bases for J; bases not matched to a gene: 3. The CDR3 is 11 amino acids. CDR3 loop: CASTQGDEAFF. The CDR3 region has the DNA TGTGCCAGCACCCAGGGGGATGAAGCTTTCTTT.

In its sample, this clone was seen a few times. This chain joins TRBV6-5 and TRBJ2-2; D is possibly TRBD1 (6 bases). There are 14 residues in the CDR3. CDR1 is MNHEY and CDR2 is SVGAGI in the germline V gene. Trimming stripped 0 bases from V and 4 bases from J, with 6 bases between. The CDR3 region has the DNA TGTGCCAGCAGTTACTCCAGGGGCACCGGGGAGCTGTTTTTT. Protein: CASSYSRGTGELFF.

This clone was observed a few times. The chain couples TRBV9 to TRBJ1-2, with D hard to call. CDR3 size: 13 residues. Germline CDR1 and CDR2: SGDLS and YYNGEE. The V and J ends lost 2 bases and 2 bases respectively, with 7 bases between them. The CDR3: CASSVDVNYGYTF. The CDR3 bases are TGTGCCAGCAGCGTTGACGTGAACTATGGCTACACCTTC. Based on the CDR3 plus reference TRBV9 and TRBJ1-2, the full variable domain is DSGVTQTPKHLITATGQRVTLRCSPRSGDLSVYWYQQSLDQGLQFLIQYYNGEERAKGNILERFSAQQFPDLHSELNLSSLELGDSALYFCASSVDVNYGYTFGSGTRLTVV.

The V gene is TRBV9, the J gene TRBJ1-2; the match to TRBD1 covers 12 bases. The CDR3 has 18 residues. Germline V lookup: CDR1 SGDLS, CDR2 YYNGEE. The ends lost 0 bases at V and 2 bases at J; junction bases unmatched: 8. DNA of the CDR3: TGTGCCAGCAGCGTAGGGATCATGGGACAGGGGGCGAACTATGGCTACACCTTC. It is translated as CASSVGIMGQGANYGYTF.

The rearrangement joins TRBV6-5 to TRBJ2-5; D is uncertain. The CDR3 covers 12 residues. The V gene's germline CDR1 is MNHEY and CDR2 SVGAGI. Trimming pared 3 bases from V and 5 bases from J, leaving 7 bases between. CDR3 loop: CASSYVGETQYF. The CDR3 bases are TGTGCCAGCAGTTATGTAGGGGAGACCCAGTACTTC.

This clone has more than one count but fewer than ten. CDR3: CASSRLDKNTEAFF. As DNA, the CDR3 is TGTGCCAGCAGCAGATTGGACAAGAACACTGAAGCTTTCTTT. The rearrangement links TRBV13 to TRBJ1-1; D is perhaps TRBD1 (5 bases). Germline-derived CDR1 and CDR2 are PRHDT and FYEKMQ (reference sequence). The length of the CDR3 is 14 residues. The V end was cut by 5 bases, the J end by 1 base, with 11 bases between. Drawing the rest from reference TRBV13 and TRBJ1-1, the complete variable domain is AAGVIQSPRHLIKEKRETATLKCYPIPRHDTVYWYQQGPGQDPQFLISFYEKMQSDKGSIPDRFSAQQFSDYHSELNMSSLELGDSALYFCASSRLDKNTEAFFGQGTRLTVV.

This clone has just one count. This chain uses TRBV6-4 with TRBJ2-3, with D perhaps assigned TRBD1 or TRBD2 (5 bases each). V gave up 5 bases and J gave up 10 bases, with 13 bases separating them. The CDR3 consists of 12 residues. In germline, CDR1 is MRHNA, CDR2 SNTAGT. CDR3 sequence: CASSSGQGSQYF. The CDR3 DNA sequence: TGTGCCAGCAGTAGCGGCCAGGGATCGCAGTATTTT.